This T cell receptor beta chain originates from a study of cytomegalovirus exposure and HLA in healthy donors. Notes on this clone: Its specificity is not known.

Trimming pared 0 bases from V and 0 bases from J, leaving 6 bases between. The germline gives CDR1 SGHAT, CDR2 FQNNGV. This CDR3 is built from 14 residues. In the PCR, 60 Vbeta and 13 Jbeta primers were used. Produced via immunoSEQ multiplex PCR; TCRdb's table is partial and in-frame only. Of about 60,000 clones listed, roughly 82% were seen once; the top ten hold 1.6%. Unrecorded immune exposure was likely among donors, who were nominally healthy when sampled. Study observations and caveats: A prior analysis recorded that most TCR beta V segments were productive about 87% or about 30% of the time.

This clonotype originated in a man between 25 and 39 years old in good health and CMV-seronegative. Source material: PBMCs. This chain joins TRBV11-2 and TRBJ2-7; D gene uncertain. The CDR3 sequence: CASSLDPTSYEQYF. The DNA of the CDR3 is TGTGCCAGCAGCTTAGATCCTACCTCCTACGAGCAGTACTTC.